Listed below are T cell receptor beta chains from one sample, sequenced in a study of patients and donors after allogeneic stem cell transplantation. One entry per CDR3 protein results from TCRdb running MiXCR on the RT-PCR reads. The repertoire includes 160,000 or so distinct CDR3 sequences, approximately 24% of them detected once, and approximately 26% sits in the top ten. The source material was blood, either unsorted or a sorted T cell fraction (not recorded which). Receptors were obtained from a human donor who was either an allogeneic HSCT recipient or a stem cell or donor lymphocyte infusion donor (not recorded which). It is not recorded whose cells these are; they may come from a transplant donor. The CDR3 runs from the conserved cysteine through the conserved F or W. The D gene is left open where the match is weak. Expanded clones are given a class, and other clones once, few, many or no size at all.

size	V	D	J	CDR3	DNA
-	TRBV6-5	-	TRBJ1-2	CASTPDGDGYTF	TGTGCCAGCACCCCAGACGGGGATGGCTACACCTTC
once	TRBV3-1	-	TRBJ1-2	CASSDILGNYGYTF	TGTGCCAGCAGCGATATACTAGGAAACTATGGCTACACCTTC
-	TRBV27	TRBD1	TRBJ1-1	CASSFNRGSEAFF	TGTGCCAGCAGTTTCAACAGGGGATCTGAAGCTTTCTTT
few	TRBV10-3	-	TRBJ1-2	CAISDTVANYGYTF	TGTGCCATCAGTGACACAGTAGCTAACTATGGCTACACCTTC
few	TRBV7-2	TRBD2	TRBJ2-5	CASSLAGAGGQETQYF	TGTGCCAGCAGCTTAGCGGGAGCGGGGGGGCAAGAGACCCAGTACTTC
-	TRBV29-1	-	TRBJ2-3	CSVVRPDTQYF	TGCAGCGTTGTACGGCCAGATACGCAGTATTTT
-	TRBV5-1	-	TRBJ1-1	CASSKAVGAMNTEAFF	TGCGCCAGCAGCAAGGCGGTGGGGGCTATGAACACTGAAGCTTTCTTT
-	TRBV12-3/TRBV12-4	TRBD2	TRBJ2-1	CASSFPGLADSYNEQFF	TGTGCCAGCAGTTTCCCGGGACTAGCGGACTCCTACAATGAGCAGTTCTTC
many	TRBV14	-	TRBJ1-1	CASSQLQFLNTEAFF	TGTGCCAGCAGCCAATTACAGTTCTTGAACACTGAAGCTTTCTTT
-	TRBV10-3	TRBD1	TRBJ2-7	CAISVGTALSYEQYF	TGTGCCATCAGTGTGGGGACAGCCCTCTCCTACGAGCAGTACTTC
-	TRBV18	-	TRBJ2-7	CASSPLSGGVLSYEQYF	TGTGCCAGCTCACCACTAAGTGGCGGGGTACTCTCCTACGAGCAGTACTTC
-	TRBV19	-	TRBJ1-1	CASSQTRDTEAFF	TGTGCCAGTAGCCAAACCAGGGATACAGAAGCTTTCTTT
-	TRBV12-3/TRBV12-4	TRBD1	TRBJ1-1	CASSPRDRGWTEAFF	TGTGCCAGCAGTCCCCGTGACAGGGGTTGGACTGAAGCTTTCTTT
-	TRBV5-1	-	TRBJ2-7	CASSLDGREYEQYF	TGCGCCAGCAGCTTGGACGGCAGGGAGTACGAGCAGTACTTC
-	TRBV5-6	TRBD2	TRBJ2-1	CASSSPSGSLGSEQFF	TGTGCCAGCAGCTCCCCGAGCGGGAGTTTAGGAAGTGAGCAGTTCTTC
once	TRBV5-1	-	TRBJ2-5	CASSLQAQETQYF	TGCGCCAGCAGCTTGCAGGCCCAAGAGACCCAGTACTTC
few	TRBV10-3	-	TRBJ1-1	CAISESTARMGAFF	TGTGCCATCAGTGAGTCGACCGCCCGGATGGGAGCTTTCTTT
many	TRBV11-2	TRBD1	TRBJ1-2	CASSLVSRDSPNYGYTF	TGTGCCAGCAGCTTAGTGTCCCGGGACAGCCCTAACTATGGCTACACCTTC
few	TRBV20-1	TRBD2	TRBJ2-5	CSAGLAGGGQETQYF	TGCAGTGCTGGGCTAGCGGGAGGCGGGCAAGAGACCCAGTACTTC
few	TRBV5-1	-	TRBJ2-3	CASSYGTLTDTQYF	TGCGCCAGCAGCTACGGGACACTCACAGATACGCAGTATTTT
many	TRBV15	-	TRBJ1-2	CATSREGGVVGYGYTF	TGTGCCACCAGCAGAGAAGGGGGGGTAGTTGGCTATGGCTACACCTTC
many	TRBV5-1	-	TRBJ1-6	CASSLVAAYNSPLHF	TGCGCCAGCAGCTTGGTGGCCGCCTATAATTCACCCCTCCACTTT
many	TRBV5-5	-	TRBJ2-3	CASRPTSTDTQYF	TGTGCCAGCAGGCCTACTAGCACAGATACGCAGTATTTT
few	TRBV7-2	TRBD2	TRBJ2-2	CASSFPPRLAEYTGELFF	TGTGCCAGCAGCTTCCCCCCCCGACTAGCGGAATACACCGGGGAGCTGTTTTTT
few	TRBV7-8	TRBD2	TRBJ2-5	CASSSYIPGLAFQETQYF	TGTGCCAGCAGCTCATATATACCGGGACTAGCGTTCCAAGAGACCCAGTACTTC
many	TRBV7-6	-	TRBJ2-2	CASSLSGANTGELFF	TGTGCCAGCAGCCTTTCTGGGGCCAACACCGGGGAGCTGTTTTTT
-	TRBV12-3/TRBV12-4	TRBD1	TRBJ1-1	CATQGQMTEAFF	TGTGCCACCCAGGGACAGATGACTGAAGCTTTCTTT
-	TRBV6-2/TRBV6-3	TRBD2	TRBJ2-7	CASSGLAGVTYEQYF	TGTGCCAGCAGTGGACTAGCGGGGGTTACCTACGAGCAGTACTTC
many	TRBV5-1	-	TRBJ2-3	CASSLARDTQYF	TGCGCCAGCAGCTTGGCTCGTGATACGCAGTATTTT
-	TRBV20-1	-	TRBJ2-4	CSARDPGALKNIQYF	TGCAGTGCTAGAGATCCGGGGGCCCTGAAAAACATTCAGTACTTC
few	TRBV20-1	-	TRBJ2-1	CSACGPISWNEQFF	TGCAGTGCCTGCGGACCGATTTCCTGGAATGAGCAGTTCTTC
-	TRBV20-1	-	TRBJ2-7	CSARDLKGQTYSYEQYF	TGCAGTGCTAGAGATCTAAAAGGACAGACCTACTCCTACGAGCAGTACTTC